This T cell receptor beta chain was captured in a study of blood T cell repertoires in COVID-19. Sequenced by immunoSEQ multiplex PCR; TCRdb stores in-frame clones only, minus some. The sample consists of 200,000 to 250,000 clones, around 86% of them appearing once. V trimming: 6 bases; J trimming: 4 bases; junction bases outside the gene matches: 7. Looked up from germline, CDR1 is MDHEN and CDR2 is SYDVKM. CDR3 length: 16 residues. Specimen: peripheral blood. The receptor comes from an elderly man with acute or convalescent COVID-19. J is TRBJ1-3 and V is TRBV28; 12 positions match TRBD1. The CDR3 DNA follows: TGTGCCAGCAGCCTGGGACAGGGGGCGCGAGGAAACACCATATATTTT. Translated: CASSLGQGARGNTIYF.